The 13 T cell receptor beta chains presented below share a single source sample, sequenced in a study of cytomegalovirus exposure and HLA in healthy donors. A multiplex PCR was run with 60 Vbeta primers and 13 Jbeta primers. Some clones are missing from TCRdb's copy, which holds only in-frame ones; the method was immunoSEQ multiplex PCR. The data contain 90,000 to 150,000 clones, 65% to 85% of them seen just once; the ten biggest clones take up approximately 0.22%. Source material: PBMCs. Receptor source: a man aged 45 to 65 in good health and CMV-seronegative.

This chain joins TRBV10-3 and TRBJ1-1; possible D gene TRBD1, 5 bases. The V and J ends lost 6 bases and 3 bases respectively, with 11 bases between them. CDR1 ENHRY and CDR2 SYGVKD come from the germline V gene. This CDR3 comprises 13 residues. The CDR3 spells CAISGRGDTEAFF. The CDR3 DNA follows: TGTGCCATCAGCGGGAGAGGGGACACTGAAGCTTTCTTT.

The J gene is TRBJ2-7, the V gene TRBV18; D is possibly TRBD1 (6 bases). The CDR3 runs to 15 residues. Germline V lookup: CDR1 KGHSH, CDR2 LQKENI. V was pared by 1 base and J by 4 bases, with 14 bases between. In DNA form, the CDR3 reads TGTGCCAGCTCACCACTTTCAGGACAGCTTTACGAGCAGTACTTC. Its protein is CASSPLSGQLYEQYF.

The CDR3 DNA is TGCGCCAGCAGCTCACTCGACATACTGAACACTGAAGCTTTCTTT. It codes for CASSSLDILNTEAFF. The gene calls are TRBV5-1 and TRBJ1-1; D remains ambiguous. Deletions cut 3 bases from V and 0 bases from J, with 12 bases between. CDR3 length equals 15 residues. From germline, CDR1 is SGHRS and CDR2 YFSETQ. Using reference TRBV5-1 and TRBJ1-1 for the parts outside the CDR3, the full variable domain is KAGVTQTPRYLIKTRGQQVTLSCSPISGHRSVSWYQQTPGQGLQFLFEYFSETQRNKGNFPGRFSGRQFSNSRSEMNVSTLELGDSALYLCASSSLDILNTEAFFGQGTRLTVV.

A remark on this clone: One end of the junction is discordant with germline, which a read error may explain. The chain combines TRBV4-1 with TRBJ2-7, with D tentatively TRBD2 (5 bases). CDR1 is MGHRA, CDR2 YSYEKL, per germline. The CDR3 contains 15 residues. CDR3 loop: CPSSQETSGAREQYF. For the CDR3, the DNA is TGCCCCAGCAGCCAAGAGACGAGCGGAGCTCGGGAGCAGTACTTC.

The rearrangement uses TRBV27 and TRBJ2-7; D gene ambiguous. V was cut by 6 bases and J by 3 bases, with 18 bases left in between. CDR1 and CDR2 from the germline V gene are MNHEY and SMNVEV (reference sequence). This CDR3 contains 15 residues. Here the CDR3 reads CASSPTGDFNYEQYF. Written as DNA, the CDR3 is TGTGCCAGCAGCCCAACCGGTGACTTTAACTACGAGCAGTACTTC.

This rearrangement joins TRBV5-4 to TRBJ2-2; D is possibly TRBD1 (5 bases). Germline values: CDR1 SGHNT, CDR2 YYREEE (reference sequence). With 5 bases removed from V and 5 bases from J, the gap between germline ends came to 7 bases. The CDR3 has 12 amino acids. The CDR3 region is CASRAGTGELFF. The DNA of the CDR3 is TGTGCCAGCAGGGCAGGGACCGGGGAGCTGTTTTTT. Looking up the rest from reference TRBV5-4 and TRBJ2-2 gives the full variable domain: ETGVTQSPTHLIKTRGQQVTLRCSSQSGHNTVSWYQQALGQGPQFIFQYYREEENGRGNFPPRFSGLQFPNYSSELNVNALELDDSALYLCASRAGTGELFFGEGSRLTVL.

V and J are TRBV11-2 and TRBJ1-2; 8 positions match TRBD1. Germline V gives CDR1 SGHAT, CDR2 FQNNGV. Germline trimming cut 2 bases from V and 5 bases from J; bases unmatched to any gene: 7. The CDR3 totals 15 residues. The DNA of the CDR3 is TGTGCCAGCAGCTTACAGACAGGGGTTGGGTATGGCTACACCTTC. Translated, it gives CASSLQTGVGYGYTF. Full variable domain (remainder filled in from reference TRBV11-2 and TRBJ1-2): EAGVAQSPRYKIIEKRQSVAFWCNPISGHATLYWYQQILGQGPKLLIQFQNNGVVDDSQLPKDRFSAERLKGVDSTLKIQPAKLEDSAVYLCASSLQTGVGYGYTFGSGTRLTVV.

The chain carries TRBV6-6 and TRBJ2-7; 9 bases agree with TRBD2. The germline V gene encodes CDR1 MNHNY and CDR2 SVGAGI (reference sequence). The CDR3 is 16 amino acids. V dropped 8 bases and J dropped 3; count of bases not matched to a gene: 14. The CDR3 bases are TGTGCCAGCCGTACCGGGGGGGCTAGCGGGGTCTACGAGCAGTACTTC. Residues: CASRTGGASGVYEQYF.

This clone has a single count. V is TRBV7-9 and J is TRBJ1-1; D remains unclear. CDR3 size: 14 residues. The V gene's germline CDR1 is SEHNR and CDR2 FQNEAQ (reference sequence). V was trimmed by 1 base and J by 6 bases, leaving 12 bases between them. The CDR3 is CASSLGGESAEAFF. The CDR3 DNA reads TGTGCCAGCAGCTTAGGTGGCGAGAGCGCTGAAGCTTTCTTT.

J is TRBJ1-2 and V is TRBV9, with 7 nucleotides matching TRBD1. The CDR3 is 13 residues long. V dropped 0 bases and J dropped 4; count of bases not matched to a gene: 0. CDR1 is SGDLS, CDR2 YYNGEE, per germline. In nucleotides, the CDR3 is TGTGCCAGCAGCGTAGAGGGGGCCTATGGCTACACCTTC. Translating gives CASSVEGAYGYTF.

The rearrangement joins TRBV19 to TRBJ1-1; D is possibly TRBD1 (5 bases). This CDR3 has 14 amino acids. V lost 5 bases, J lost 4 bases, and 14 bases lay in between. Germline V gene sequence: CDR1 LNHDA, CDR2 SQIVND (reference sequence). The CDR3 nucleotides are TGTGCCAGTAGTGAGGGCGGCGGGGCCACTGAAGCTTTCTTT. Protein: CASSEGGGATEAFF.

A few counts support this clone. The chain's CDR3 is CASSQAGDGNTIYF. CDR3 DNA sequence: TGCGCCAGCAGCCAAGCCGGAGATGGAAACACCATATATTTT. V and J are TRBV4-1 and TRBJ1-3; D unresolved. V was pared by 1 base and J by 3 bases, with 7 bases between. There are 14 residues in the CDR3. The germline V gene encodes CDR1 MGHRA and CDR2 YSYEKL.

The chain joins TRBV4-1 to TRBJ1-2; tentatively, D is TRBD1 (6 bases). The CDR3 is 14 amino acids. V lost 0 bases, J lost 7 bases, and 12 bases lay in between. Germline-derived CDR1 and CDR2 are MGHRA and YSYEKL. The CDR3 loop reads CASSQEGALSGYTF. The DNA of the CDR3 is TGCGCCAGCAGCCAAGAGGGGGCACTGAGTGGCTACACCTTC.